This T cell receptor (beta chain) was sequenced during a study of shared T cell receptors in the human thymus. CDR1 is MNHNY and CDR2 is SVGAGI in the germline V gene (reference sequence). Trimming at V came to 8 bases and at J to 0 bases, leaving 6 bases not matched to a gene. The CDR3 covers 14 residues. This clone was observed a single time. Sequenced by immunoSEQ multiplex PCR; TCRdb stores in-frame clones only, minus some. Of fewer than 700,000 clones listed, roughly 88% are singletons. These same records also appear under a second study, on human thymus T cells.

Sequencing was performed on thymocytes. J is TRBJ2-5 and V is TRBV6-6, with 7 bases identical to TRBD1. This sequence originates from a boy under three years old with a congenital heart defect. The CDR3 region has the DNA TGTGCCAGCCAGGGGGAGCAGTACCAAGAGACCCAGTACTTC. Protein sequence: CASQGEQYQETQYF.